These T cell receptor beta chains were read from a single sample in a study of tumor-infiltrating lymphocytes in glioblastoma multiforme. TCRdb ran MiXCR on the multiplex PCR reads and lists one entry per CDR3 protein. The sample contains about 13,000 distinct CDR3 sequences, over 60% of which appear only once. Sample: brain tumor tissue. The receptors originated from a male donor with glioblastoma. Both conserved end residues are part of each CDR3. D genes are given only for firm matches. A row's size may be missing; if present it is once, few, many or a size class.

CDR3nt	CDR3aa	abundance	d_gene	v_gene	j_gene	len
TGTGCCAGCAGCTTGATCGGCTCGTACGAGGAACAGTTCTTC	CASSLIGSYEEQFF	.	.	TRBV5-5	TRBJ2-1	14
TGCAGCGTTGATCAAGGGACCCAGTACTTC	CSVDQGTQYF	.	.	TRBV29-1	TRBJ2-5	10
TGTGCCAGCAGTTATGCCTCGGAGGGGGGTACTGAAGCTTTCTTT	CASSYASEGGTEAFF	.	.	TRBV6-2/TRBV6-3	TRBJ1-1	15
TGTGCCAGCAGCGTAGTGCGGGACGGCGGCTACACCTTC	CASSVVRDGGYTF	few	.	TRBV9	TRBJ1-2	13
TGCGCCAGCAGTGAGTCGACGAGTACTGAAGCTTTATTC	CASSESTSTEALF	.	.	TRBV10-1	TRBJ1-1	13
TGTGCCAGTATCCCGGGACTAGGGGGGGGTGAGCAGTTCTTC	CASIPGLGGGEQFF	.	TRBD2	TRBV19	TRBJ2-1	14
TGTGCCAGCAGCGCTCGCGTCACTAGCGGGAGTGAGCAGTTCTTC	CASSARVTSGSEQFF	.	TRBD2	TRBV11-2	TRBJ2-1	15
TGTGCCAGCAGTTTAGGGAAAATAAATCGGCCCCAGCATTTT	CASSLGKINRPQHF	.	.	TRBV12-3/TRBV12-4	TRBJ1-5	14
TGCGCCAGCAGCTTGGGCGTAAGGAGCGATACGCAGTATTTT	CASSLGVRSDTQYF	.	.	TRBV5-1	TRBJ2-3	14
TGTGCCAGCAGCTCAATCGTGGGGAGAGCCTACGAGCAGTACTTC	CASSSIVGRAYEQYF	many	.	TRBV11-2	TRBJ2-7	15
TGTGCCAGCAGCCTCACCCCGACTAGCGGAACAGACAATGAGCAGTTCTTC	CASSLTPTSGTDNEQFF	.	TRBD2	TRBV6-5	TRBJ2-1	17